This T cell receptor (beta chain) comes out of a study of blood T cell repertoires in COVID-19. Study-level information: Researchers got acute and convalescent COVID-19 samples from the United States, Italy and Spain. PBMCs, B-cell-depleted T cells, or T cells provided the cDNA or gDNA that made up the material.

In the original analysis: Estimates of nucleated cell counts were drawn from the amplification of reference gene primers. The table came from immunoSEQ multiplex PCR; TCRdb's copy has only in-frame clones and leaves some out. That table is the source of V, J and clone size, and D and trimming were worked out from the DNA. Seen here are about 3,700 clones, roughly nine tenths observed once, and the top ten hold 5.4%. V lost 0 bases to trimming and J lost 8 bases; unmatched junction nucleotides: 11. Germline loops: CDR1 SGHNT, CDR2 YENEEA. This CDR3 is built from 16 residues. This rearrangement joins TRBV11-3 to TRBJ2-3, with 7 bases identical to TRBD2. The receptor comes from an older woman with active COVID-19. The sequenced material came from peripheral blood. The CDR3 DNA sequence: TGTGCCAGCAGCTTAGATCTGGCCCCTGGGGAGGGTACGCAGTATTTT. Translated: CASSLDLAPGEGTQYF.